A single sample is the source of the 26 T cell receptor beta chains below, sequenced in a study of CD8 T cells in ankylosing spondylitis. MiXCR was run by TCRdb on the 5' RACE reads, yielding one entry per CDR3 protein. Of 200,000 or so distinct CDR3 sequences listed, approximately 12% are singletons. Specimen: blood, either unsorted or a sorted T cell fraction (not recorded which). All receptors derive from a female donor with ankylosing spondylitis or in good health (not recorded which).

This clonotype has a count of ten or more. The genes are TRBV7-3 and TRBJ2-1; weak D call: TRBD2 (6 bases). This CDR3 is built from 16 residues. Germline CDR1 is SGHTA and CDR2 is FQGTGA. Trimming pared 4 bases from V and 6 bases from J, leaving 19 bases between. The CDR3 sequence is CASSSLRGLDSNEQFF. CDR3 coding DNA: TGTGCCAGCAGCTCCCTTCGGGGACTCGACTCCAATGAGCAGTTCTTC.

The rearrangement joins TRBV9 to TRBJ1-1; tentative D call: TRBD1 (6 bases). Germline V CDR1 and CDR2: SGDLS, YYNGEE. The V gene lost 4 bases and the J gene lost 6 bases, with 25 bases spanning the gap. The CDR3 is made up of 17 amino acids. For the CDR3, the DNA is TGTGCCAGCAGCCCCTACAGGGAATTACTGTTGTACTCTGAAGCTTTCTTT. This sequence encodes CASSPYRELLLYSEAFF.

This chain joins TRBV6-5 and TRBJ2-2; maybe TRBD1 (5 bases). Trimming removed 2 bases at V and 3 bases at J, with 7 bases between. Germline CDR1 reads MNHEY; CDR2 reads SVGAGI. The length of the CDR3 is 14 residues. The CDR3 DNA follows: TGTGCCAGCAGTTACCGACAGTACACCGGGGAGCTGTTTTTT. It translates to CASSYRQYTGELFF.

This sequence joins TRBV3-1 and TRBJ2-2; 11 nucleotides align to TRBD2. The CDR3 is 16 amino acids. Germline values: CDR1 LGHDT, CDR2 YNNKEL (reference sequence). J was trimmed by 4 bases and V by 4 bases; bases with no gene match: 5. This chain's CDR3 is CASSRLLAGATGELFF. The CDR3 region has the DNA TGTGCCAGCAGCCGGCTACTAGCGGGAGCCACCGGGGAGCTGTTTTTT.

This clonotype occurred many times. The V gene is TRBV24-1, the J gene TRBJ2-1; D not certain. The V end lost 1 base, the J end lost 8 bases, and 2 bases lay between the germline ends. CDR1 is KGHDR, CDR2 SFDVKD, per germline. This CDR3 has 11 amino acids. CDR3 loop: CATSDFDEQFF. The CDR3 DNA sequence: TGTGCCACCAGTGATTTCGATGAGCAGTTCTTC.

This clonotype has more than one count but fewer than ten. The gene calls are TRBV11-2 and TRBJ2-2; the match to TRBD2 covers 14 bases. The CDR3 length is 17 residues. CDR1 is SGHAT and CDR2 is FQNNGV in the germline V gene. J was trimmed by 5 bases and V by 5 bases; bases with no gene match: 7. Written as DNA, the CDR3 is TGTGCCAGCAGCCTCAGGACTAGCGGGAGGAAAACCGGGGAGCTGTTTTTT. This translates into CASSLRTSGRKTGELFF.

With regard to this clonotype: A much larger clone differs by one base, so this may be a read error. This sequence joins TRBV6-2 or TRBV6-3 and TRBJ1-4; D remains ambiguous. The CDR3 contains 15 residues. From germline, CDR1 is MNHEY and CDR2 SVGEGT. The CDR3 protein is CASSHSAGKNEKLFF. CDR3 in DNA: TGTGCCAGCAGTCACTCCGCGGGGAAAAATGAAAAACTGTTTTTT.

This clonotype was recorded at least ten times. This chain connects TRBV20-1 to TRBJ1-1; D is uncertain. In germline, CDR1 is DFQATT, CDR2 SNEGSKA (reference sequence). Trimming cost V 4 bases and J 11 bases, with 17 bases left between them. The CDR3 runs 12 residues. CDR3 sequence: CSAIGGTKGAFF. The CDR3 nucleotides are TGCAGTGCTATAGGAGGCACGAAAGGGGCTTTCTTT.

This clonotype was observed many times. CDR3 protein: CSAQGPTGGKLFF. The CDR3 DNA follows: TGCAGTGCCCAAGGACCCACCGGAGGGAAACTGTTTTTT. The chain employs TRBV20-1 and TRBJ1-4; unclear D gene. Trimming pared 6 bases from V and 11 bases from J, leaving 19 bases between. CDR3 length equals 13 residues. Germline values: CDR1 DFQATT, CDR2 SNEGSKA (reference sequence).

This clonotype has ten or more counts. CDR3 DNA: TGTGCCAGTAGGCGGACTAGCGGGAGATCAAATGAGCAGTTCTTC. Its translation: CASRRTSGRSNEQFF. The rearrangement uses TRBV19 and TRBJ2-1; 13 nucleotides match TRBD2. After removal of 6 bases from V and 7 bases from J, the junction contained 6 bases not matched to a gene. The CDR3 contains 15 residues. Germline V gives CDR1 LNHDA, CDR2 SQIVND (reference sequence).

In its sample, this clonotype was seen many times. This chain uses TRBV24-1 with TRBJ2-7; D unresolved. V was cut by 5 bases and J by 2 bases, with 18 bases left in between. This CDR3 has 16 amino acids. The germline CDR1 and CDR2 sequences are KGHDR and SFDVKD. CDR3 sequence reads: CATSGLLRDPPYEQYF. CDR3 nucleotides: TGTGCCACCAGTGGTCTTTTGCGAGATCCTCCCTACGAGCAGTACTTC.

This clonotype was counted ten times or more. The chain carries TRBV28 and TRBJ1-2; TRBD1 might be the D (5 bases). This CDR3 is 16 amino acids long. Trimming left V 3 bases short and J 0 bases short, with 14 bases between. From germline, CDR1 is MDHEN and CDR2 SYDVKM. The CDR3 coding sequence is TGTGCCAGCAGTTTGTCTCAGGGACCCCCTAACTATGGCTACACCTTC. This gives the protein CASSLSQGPPNYGYTF.

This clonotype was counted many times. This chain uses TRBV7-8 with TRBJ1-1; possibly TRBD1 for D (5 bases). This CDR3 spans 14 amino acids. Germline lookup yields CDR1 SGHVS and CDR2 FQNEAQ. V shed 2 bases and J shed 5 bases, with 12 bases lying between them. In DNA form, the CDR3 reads TGTGCCAGCAGCTTACAGGGAGTGGGTACTGAAGCTTTCTTT. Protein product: CASSLQGVGTEAFF.

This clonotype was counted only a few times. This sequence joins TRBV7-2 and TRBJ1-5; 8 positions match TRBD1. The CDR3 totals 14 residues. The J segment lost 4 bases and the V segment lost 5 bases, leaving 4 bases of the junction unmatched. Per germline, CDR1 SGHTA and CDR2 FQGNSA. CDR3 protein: CASSNWDRNQPQHF. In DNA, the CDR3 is TGTGCCAGCAGCAATTGGGACAGGAATCAGCCCCAGCATTTT.

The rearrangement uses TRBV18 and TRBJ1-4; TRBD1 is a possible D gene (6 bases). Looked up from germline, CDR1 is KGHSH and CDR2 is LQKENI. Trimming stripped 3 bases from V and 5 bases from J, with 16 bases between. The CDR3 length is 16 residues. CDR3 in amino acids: CASSPGLTGSNEKLFF. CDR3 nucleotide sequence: TGTGCCAGCTCACCGGGCCTGACAGGTTCGAATGAAAAACTGTTTTTT.

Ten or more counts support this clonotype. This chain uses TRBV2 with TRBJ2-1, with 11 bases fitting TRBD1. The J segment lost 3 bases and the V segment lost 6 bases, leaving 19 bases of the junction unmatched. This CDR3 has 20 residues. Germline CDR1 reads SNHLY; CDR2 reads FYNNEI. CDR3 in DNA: TGTGCCAGCAGAGACTGGGGGGACAGGGGGTTACGGAGAAGCTACAATGAGCAGTTCTTC. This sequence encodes CASRDWGDRGLRRSYNEQFF. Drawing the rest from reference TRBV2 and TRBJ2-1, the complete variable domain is EPEVTQTPSHQVTQMGQEVILRCVPISNHLYFYWYRQILGQKVEFLVSFYNNEISEKSEIFDDQFSVERPDGSNFTLKIRSTKLEDSAMYFCASRDWGDRGLRRSYNEQFFGPGTRLTVL.

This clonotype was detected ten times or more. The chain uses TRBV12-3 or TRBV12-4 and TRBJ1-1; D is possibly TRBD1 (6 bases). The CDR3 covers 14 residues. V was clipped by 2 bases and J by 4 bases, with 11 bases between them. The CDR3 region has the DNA TGTGCCAGCAGTTTAACAGGGATTGTCACTGAAGCTTTCTTT. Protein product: CASSLTGIVTEAFF.

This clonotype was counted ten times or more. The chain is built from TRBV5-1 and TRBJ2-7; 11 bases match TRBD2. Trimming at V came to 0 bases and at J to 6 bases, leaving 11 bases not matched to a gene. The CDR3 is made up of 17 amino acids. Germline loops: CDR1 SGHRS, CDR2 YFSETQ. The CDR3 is CASSLAMTSGVPLEQYF. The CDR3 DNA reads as TGCGCCAGCAGCTTGGCCATGACTAGCGGGGTCCCCCTCGAGCAGTACTTC.

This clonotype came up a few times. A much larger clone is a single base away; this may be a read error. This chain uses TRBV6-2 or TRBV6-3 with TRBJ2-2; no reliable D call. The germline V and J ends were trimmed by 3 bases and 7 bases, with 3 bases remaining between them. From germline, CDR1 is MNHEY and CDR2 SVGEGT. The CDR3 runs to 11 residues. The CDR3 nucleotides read TGTGCCAGCAGTTATATCGGGGAGCTGTTTTTT. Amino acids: CASSYIGELFF.

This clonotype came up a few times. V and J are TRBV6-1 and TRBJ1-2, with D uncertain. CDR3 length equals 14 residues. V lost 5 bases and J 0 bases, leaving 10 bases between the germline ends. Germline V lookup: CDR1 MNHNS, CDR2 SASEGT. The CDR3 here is CASSRRLANYGYTF. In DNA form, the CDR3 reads TGTGCCAGCAGTAGACGGTTAGCTAACTATGGCTACACCTTC.

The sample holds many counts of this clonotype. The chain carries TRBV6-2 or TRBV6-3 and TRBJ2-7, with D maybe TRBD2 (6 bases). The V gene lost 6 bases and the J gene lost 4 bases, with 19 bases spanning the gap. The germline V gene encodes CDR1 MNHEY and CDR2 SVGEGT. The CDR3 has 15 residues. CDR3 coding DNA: TGTGCCAGCAGCCGGTACAGCGGGCCTACGTACGAGCAGTACTTC. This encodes CASSRYSGPTYEQYF.

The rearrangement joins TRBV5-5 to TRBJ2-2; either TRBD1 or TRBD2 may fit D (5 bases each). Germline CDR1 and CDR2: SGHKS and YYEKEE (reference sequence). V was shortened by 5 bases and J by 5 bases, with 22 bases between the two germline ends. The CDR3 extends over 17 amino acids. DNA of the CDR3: TGTGCCAGCAGGGATGCGAGGGGTGGAGATTGGACCGGGGAGCTGTTTTTT. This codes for CASRDARGGDWTGELFF.

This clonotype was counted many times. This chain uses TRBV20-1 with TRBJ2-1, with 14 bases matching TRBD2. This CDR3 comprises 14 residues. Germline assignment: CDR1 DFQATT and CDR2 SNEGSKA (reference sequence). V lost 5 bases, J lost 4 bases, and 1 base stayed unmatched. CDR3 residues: CSAGTSGRYNEQFF. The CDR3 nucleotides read TGCAGTGCTGGGACTAGCGGGAGATACAATGAGCAGTTCTTC.

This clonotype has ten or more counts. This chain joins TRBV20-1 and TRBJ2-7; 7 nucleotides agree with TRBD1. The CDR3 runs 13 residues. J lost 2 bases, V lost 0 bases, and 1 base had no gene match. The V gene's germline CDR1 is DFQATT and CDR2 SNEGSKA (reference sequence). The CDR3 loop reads CSARETGTYEQYF. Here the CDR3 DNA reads TGCAGTGCTAGAGAGACAGGGACCTACGAGCAGTACTTC.

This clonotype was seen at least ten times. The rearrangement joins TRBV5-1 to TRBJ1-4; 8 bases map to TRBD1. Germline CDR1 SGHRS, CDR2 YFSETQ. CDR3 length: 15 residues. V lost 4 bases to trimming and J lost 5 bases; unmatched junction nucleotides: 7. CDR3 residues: CASSLTGGKNEKLFF. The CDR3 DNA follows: TGCGCCAGCAGCCTTACAGGGGGTAAAAATGAAAAACTGTTTTTT.

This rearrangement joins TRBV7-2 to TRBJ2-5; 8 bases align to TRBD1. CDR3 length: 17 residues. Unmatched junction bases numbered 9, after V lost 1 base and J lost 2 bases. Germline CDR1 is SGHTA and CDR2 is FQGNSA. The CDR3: CASSLEQGAILQETQYF. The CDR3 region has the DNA TGTGCCAGCAGCTTAGAGCAGGGGGCGATACTTCAAGAGACCCAGTACTTC. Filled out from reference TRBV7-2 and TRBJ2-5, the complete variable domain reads GAGVSQSPSNKVTEKGKDVELRCDPISGHTALYWYRQSLGQGLEFLIYFQGNSAPDKSGLPSDRFSAERTGGSVSTLTIQRTQQEDSAVYLCASSLEQGAILQETQYFGPGTRLLVL.